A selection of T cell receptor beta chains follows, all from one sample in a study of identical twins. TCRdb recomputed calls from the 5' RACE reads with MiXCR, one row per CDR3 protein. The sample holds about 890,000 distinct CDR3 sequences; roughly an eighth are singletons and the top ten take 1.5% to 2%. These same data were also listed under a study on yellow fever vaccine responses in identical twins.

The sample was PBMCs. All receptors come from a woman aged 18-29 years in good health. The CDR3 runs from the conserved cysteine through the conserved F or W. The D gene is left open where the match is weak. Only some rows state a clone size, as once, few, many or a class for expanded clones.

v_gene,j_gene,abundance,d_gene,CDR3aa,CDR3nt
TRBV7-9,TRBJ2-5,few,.,CASSPTPVTQETQYF,TGTGCCAGCAGCCCCACACCGGTTACCCAAGAGACCCAGTACTTC
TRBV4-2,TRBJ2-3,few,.,CASSPLGGGDTQYF,TGTGCCAGCAGCCCGCTAGGAGGGGGAGATACGCAGTATTTT
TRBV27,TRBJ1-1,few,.,CASSFGRLNDAFF,TGTGCCAGCAGTTTCGGACGCCTGAACGACGCTTTCTTT
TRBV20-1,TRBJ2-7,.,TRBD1,CSARGGGTGAYEQYF,TGCAGTGCTAGAGGTGGCGGGACAGGGGCCTACGAGCAGTACTTC
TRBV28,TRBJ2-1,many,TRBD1,CASSLLQGAYNEQFF,TGTGCCAGCAGTTTACTGCAGGGGGCCTACAATGAGCAGTTCTTC
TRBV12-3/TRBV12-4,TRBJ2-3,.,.,CASSLALDRWSDTQYF,TGTGCCAGCAGTTTAGCCCTTGACAGGTGGTCAGATACGCAGTATTTT
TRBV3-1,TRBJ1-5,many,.,CASSQAGGPQHF,TGTGCCAGCAGCCAAGCTGGGGGGCCCCAGCATTTT
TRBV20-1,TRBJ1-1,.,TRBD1,CSARGNRGTEAFF,TGCAGTGCTAGGGGTAACAGGGGCACTGAAGCTTTCTTT
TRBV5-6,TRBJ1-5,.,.,CASSIGPPGSNQPQHF,TGTGCCAGCAGCATCGGGCCTCCTGGAAGCAATCAGCCCCAGCATTTT
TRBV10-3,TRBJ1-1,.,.,CAISDFGYVNTEAFF,TGTGCCATCAGTGATTTTGGTTACGTGAACACTGAAGCTTTCTTT
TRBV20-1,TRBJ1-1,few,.,CSARPQLKSNTEAFF,TGCAGTGCTAGACCTCAGCTGAAATCGAACACTGAAGCTTTCTTT
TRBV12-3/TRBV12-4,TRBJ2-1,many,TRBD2,CASSLVAGWVNEQFF,TGTGCCAGCAGTTTAGTAGCGGGGTGGGTCAATGAGCAGTTCTTC
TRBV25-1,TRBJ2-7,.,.,CASSEYKGYEQYF,TGTGCCAGCAGTGAATATAAGGGCTACGAGCAGTACTTC
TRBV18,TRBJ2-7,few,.,CASSPESLAVREQYF,TGTGCCAGCTCACCAGAATCACTAGCTGTACGGGAGCAGTACTTC
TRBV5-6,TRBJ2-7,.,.,CASTAQRQITYEQYF,TGTGCCAGCACCGCACAGAGACAGATAACCTACGAGCAGTACTTC
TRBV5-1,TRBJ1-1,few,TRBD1,CASSLAGQGILNTEAFF,TGCGCCAGCAGCTTGGCGGGACAGGGAATTTTGAACACTGAAGCTTTCTTT
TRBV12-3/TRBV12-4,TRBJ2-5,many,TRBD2,CASSPGTSGSETQYF,TGTGCCAGCAGCCCGGGGACTAGCGGGAGTGAGACCCAGTACTTC
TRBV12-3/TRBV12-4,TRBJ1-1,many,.,CASSDYGQTNTEAFF,TGTGCCAGCAGTGACTATGGACAGACGAACACTGAAGCTTTCTTT
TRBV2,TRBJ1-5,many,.,CASSFSVGQPQHF,TGTGCCAGCAGTTTTTCCGTCGGACAGCCCCAGCATTTT
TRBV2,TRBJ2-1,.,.,CASEGLSNEQFF,TGTGCCAGCGAAGGACTTTCCAATGAGCAGTTCTTC
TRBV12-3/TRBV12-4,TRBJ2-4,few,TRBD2,CASSLSPPSGRAGAKNIQYF,TGTGCCAGCAGTTTATCCCCCCCTAGCGGGAGGGCCGGAGCCAAAAACATTCAGTACTTC
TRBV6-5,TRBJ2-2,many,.,CASSYAQGTGELFF,TGTGCCAGCAGTTATGCCCAGGGGACCGGGGAGCTGTTTTTT
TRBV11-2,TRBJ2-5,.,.,CASSPTGTSHETQYF,TGTGCCAGCAGCCCTACCGGGACATCTCACGAGACCCAGTACTTC
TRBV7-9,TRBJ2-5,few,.,CASSLDQMGETQYF,TGTGCCAGCAGCTTAGACCAGATGGGAGAGACCCAGTACTTC
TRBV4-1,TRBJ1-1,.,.,CASSPHAGNTEAFF,TGCGCCAGCAGCCCCCATGCGGGGAACACTGAAGCTTTCTTT